These 14 T cell receptor beta chains originate from one sample sequenced in a study of T cells after yellow fever vaccination. Via MiXCR, TCRdb re-called the 5' RACE reads, giving one row per CDR3 protein. The sample shows approximately 120,000 distinct CDR3 sequences, 7.4% of them seen only once. The sequences come from CD4+ T cells sorted from PBMCs, collected approximately 11 days after the first yellow fever vaccination. These receptors were collected from a man aged 18 to 29 who received the YFV17D yellow fever vaccine.

Ten or more counts support this clonotype. This chain connects TRBV27 to TRBJ2-2, with D possibly being TRBD2 (6 bases). The germline CDR1 and CDR2 sequences are MNHEY and SMNVEV (reference sequence). This CDR3 is built from 14 residues. Trimming took off 3 bases at V and 4 bases at J, with 9 bases between the two ends. In nucleotides, the CDR3 is TGTGCCAGCAGTTTCCCCGGGGGCACCGGGGAGCTGTTTTTT. This codes for CASSFPGGTGELFF.

This clonotype was observed many times. The chain joins TRBV14 to TRBJ2-1; tentatively, D is TRBD1 (6 bases). CDR3 size: 15 residues. Germline V lookup: CDR1 SGHDN, CDR2 FVKESK. Between the trimmed V and J ends, which lost 4 bases and 3 bases, there was a span of 13 bases. The CDR3, as DNA: TGTGCCAGCAGCCCATTACAGGGCGTCTACAATGAGCAGTTCTTC. The encoded protein is CASSPLQGVYNEQFF.

This clonotype was seen a handful of times. This chain links TRBV6-5 with TRBJ1-1; 10 nucleotides align to TRBD1. V was clipped by 2 bases and J by 4 bases; unmatched bases: 4. CDR3 length equals 15 residues. The germline V gene encodes CDR1 MNHEY and CDR2 SVGAGI. The CDR3 sequence is CASSYRQGAGTEAFF. The CDR3 bases are TGTGCCAGCAGTTACCGACAGGGGGCGGGCACTGAAGCTTTCTTT.

In its sample, this clonotype was seen many times. The chain joins TRBV12-3 or TRBV12-4 to TRBJ2-3; TRBD1 might be the D (6 bases). The germline V and J ends were trimmed by 5 bases and 5 bases, with 17 bases remaining between them. This CDR3 contains 15 residues. In DNA, the CDR3 is TGTGCCAGCAGTCCCACCCTTCCAGGGGAAGATACGCAGTATTTT. Residues: CASSPTLPGEDTQYF.

This clonotype was detected ten times or more. The chain joins TRBV7-9 to TRBJ2-1, with D perhaps given as TRBD1 or TRBD2 (5 bases each). Germline CDR1 SEHNR, CDR2 FQNEAQ (reference sequence). V shed 6 bases and J shed 10 bases, with 13 bases lying between them. The CDR3 totals 12 residues. The CDR3, as DNA: TGTGCCAGCAGACAACAGGACTCGGAGCAGTTCTTC. Translated: CASRQQDSEQFF.

This clonotype was detected many times. The chain recombines TRBV20-1 with TRBJ2-7; D remains unclear. This CDR3 has 12 amino acids. The V gene's germline CDR1 is DFQATT and CDR2 SNEGSKA (reference sequence). Trimming took off 4 bases at V and 0 bases at J, with 7 bases between the two ends. CDR3 sequence: CSAKVSSYEQYF. The CDR3 region has the DNA TGCAGTGCTAAGGTGAGCTCCTACGAGCAGTACTTC.

In this sample, this clonotype turned up many times. J is TRBJ1-4 and V is TRBV2; no firm D call. The CDR3 totals 12 residues. Trimming stripped 4 bases from V and 8 bases from J, with 8 bases between. The V gene's germline CDR1 is SNHLY and CDR2 FYNNEI. The CDR3 nucleotides read TGTGCCAGCAGTGCGGACCTAGAAAAACTGTTTTTT. Translated, it gives CASSADLEKLFF.

This clonotype was detected many times. DNA for the CDR3: TGTGCCAGCTCACCCGGTGGACCGGGGGAGCAGTACTTC. As protein: CASSPGGPGEQYF. This chain joins TRBV18 and TRBJ2-7; TRBD2 is a possible D gene (5 bases). The CDR3 runs 13 residues. Germline CDR1 and CDR2: KGHSH and LQKENI. Trimming pared 3 bases from V and 7 bases from J, leaving 13 bases between.

This clonotype came up many times. CDR3 sequence reads: CASSLREHSSYNEQFF. In DNA form, the CDR3 reads TGCGCCAGCAGCTTGAGAGAGCATAGCTCCTACAATGAGCAGTTCTTC. This chain connects TRBV5-1 to TRBJ2-1; D is uncertain. The germline gives CDR1 SGHRS, CDR2 YFSETQ. This CDR3 spans 16 amino acids. V was trimmed by 1 base and J by 0 bases, leaving 11 bases between them.

This clonotype was seen ten or more times. The chain is built from TRBV7-2 and TRBJ2-7; D is unresolved. Germline V CDR1 and CDR2: SGHTA, FQGNSA. Trimming took off 1 base at V and 0 bases at J, with 4 bases between the two ends. The CDR3 length is 13 residues. CDR3 in DNA: TGTGCCAGCAGCTTAGGATTCTCCTACGAGCAGTACTTC. It specifies CASSLGFSYEQYF.

With respect to this clonotype: With a much larger clone just one base away, this may be a read error. The chain has TRBV27 and TRBJ2-1; 9 nucleotides agree with TRBD2. The CDR3 length is 17 residues. Germline V gives CDR1 MNHEY, CDR2 SMNVEV (reference sequence). CDR3 in amino acids: CASGLHPAGGLYNEQFF. Here the CDR3 DNA reads TGTGCCAGCGGTTTACATCCAGCGGGGGGCCTTTACAATGAGCAGTTCTTC.

This clonotype was counted at least ten times. The chain uses TRBV5-6 and TRBJ2-7; the D is unclear. V gave up 2 bases and J gave up 3 bases, with 3 bases separating them. The CDR3 spans 11 residues. From germline, CDR1 is SGHDT and CDR2 YYEEEE. CDR3 region: CASSFNYEQYF. DNA of the CDR3: TGTGCCAGCAGCTTTAACTACGAGCAGTACTTC.

V is TRBV29-1 and J is TRBJ2-5, with TRBD1 matching over 9 bases. V was clipped by 6 bases and J by 5 bases; unmatched bases: 7. Germline V gives CDR1 SQVTM, CDR2 ANQGSEA. This CDR3 region has 13 residues. The CDR3 coding sequence is TGCAGCGTCCGGGACAGGGTCCCGGAGACCCAGTACTTC. This encodes CSVRDRVPETQYF.

This clonotype showed up many times. The chain couples TRBV27 to TRBJ1-5, with 8 bases aligning to TRBD1. Unmatched junction bases numbered 6, after V lost 5 bases and J lost 0 bases. This CDR3 has 16 residues. The germline CDR1 and CDR2 sequences are MNHEY and SMNVEV (reference sequence). The CDR3 nucleotides are TGTGCCAGCAGTCCTGGACAGGGCTATAGCAATCAGCCCCAGCATTTT. Protein sequence: CASSPGQGYSNQPQHF.